Presented here are 29 T cell receptor beta chains from one specimen sequenced in a study of blood T cells in healthy people across ages. Sample-barcoded 5' priming and a J-beta primer mix drove a second PCR of roughly 6 to 12 cycles. A single record per CDR3 protein comes from TCRdb applying MiXCR to the 5' RACE reads. In the table there are approximately 900,000 distinct CDR3 sequences, approximately 49% of which are singletons. Sequencing was performed on blood. The receptor source for this set is a man in his thirties or forties in good health.

The gene calls are TRBV24-1 and TRBJ2-1; TRBD2 aligns across 8 bases. With the DNA end fitting TRBJ2-7 better, the J assignment may be wrong. The CDR3 has 17 residues. Germline CDR1 and CDR2: KGHDR and SFDVKD. CDR3 loop: CATSEPELKRGSNEQYF. CDR3 nucleotide sequence: TGTGCCACCAGTGAGCCCGAACTAAAGCGGGGGTCCAATGAGCAGTACTTC.

This clonotype was detected a few times. This rearrangement joins TRBV28 to TRBJ1-2, with D uncertain. Trimming cost V 5 bases and J 3 bases, with 16 bases left between them. This CDR3 is 15 amino acids long. Germline values: CDR1 MDHEN, CDR2 SYDVKM. The CDR3 here is CASSRLGNLDYGYTF. The DNA of the CDR3 is TGTGCCAGCAGTAGGCTTGGGAATCTGGACTATGGCTACACCTTC.

This clonotype was observed a handful of times. One end of the junction does not line up with germline, which may come from a read error. The chain couples TRBV12-3 or TRBV12-4 to TRBJ2-3; D is uncertain. The CDR3 covers 12 residues. The CDR3 loop reads CASILPAGTQYF. In nucleotides, the CDR3 is TGTGCCAGCATTTTACCTGCCGGTACGCAGTATTTT.

This chain uses TRBV3-1 with TRBJ1-1; 7 nucleotides align to TRBD1. CDR3 length: 17 amino acids. Trimming removed 3 bases from V and 0 bases from J; junction bases left unmatched: 10. Germline CDR1 is LGHDT and CDR2 is YNNKEL (reference sequence). The CDR3 region is CASSHRTLTGLNTEAFF. The CDR3 DNA reads as TGTGCCAGCAGCCACAGAACCCTGACAGGGTTGAACACTGAAGCTTTCTTT. Using reference TRBV3-1 and TRBJ1-1 for the parts outside the CDR3, the full variable domain is DTAVSQTPKYLVTQMGNDKSIKCEQNLGHDTMYWYKQDSKKFLKIMFSYNNKELIINETVPNRFSPKSPDKAHLNLHINSLELGDSAVYFCASSHRTLTGLNTEAFFGQGTRLTVV.

The CDR3 region is CASSEGSGQTLGGYTF. CDR3 DNA sequence: TGCGCCAGCAGCGAGGGGTCGGGACAGACCCTAGGGGGCTACACCTTC. The rearrangement joins TRBV5-1 to TRBJ1-2; 7 bases agree with TRBD1. V was pared by 4 bases and J by 8 bases, with 17 bases of the junction left unmatched. The CDR3 extends over 16 amino acids. Germline V gene sequence: CDR1 SGHRS, CDR2 YFSETQ.

The CDR3, as DNA: TGTGCCAGCTCACCTCAAGACCAACAAGAGACCCAGTACTTC. As protein: CASSPQDQQETQYF. The genes are TRBV18 and TRBJ2-5; D not resolved. Germline V gene data show CDR1 as KGHSH and CDR2 as LQKENI. The CDR3 is made up of 14 amino acids. V was pared by 3 bases and J by 2 bases, with 10 bases between.

This clonotype has just a few counts. The CDR3 nucleotides are TGTGCCATCAGCAAGGACAAGTATAGCAATCAGCCCCAGCATTTT. This translates into CAISKDKYSNQPQHF. The chain has TRBV10-3 and TRBJ1-5; a weak D match, TRBD1 (5 bases). V was shortened by 6 bases and J by 0 bases, with 12 bases between the two germline ends. The V gene's germline CDR1 is ENHRY and CDR2 SYGVKD. The length of the CDR3 is 15 residues.

V gene TRBV3-1 combines with J gene TRBJ1-2; D remains ambiguous. This CDR3 is 13 amino acids long. Per germline, CDR1 LGHDT and CDR2 YNNKEL (reference sequence). The V and J ends lost 2 bases and 8 bases respectively, with 12 bases between them. CDR3 sequence (DNA): TGTGCCAGCAGCCAACCAGTGGAGAAAGGCTACACCTTC. This sequence encodes CASSQPVEKGYTF.

This clonotype came up a few times. The J gene is TRBJ2-7, the V gene TRBV4-1; 7 positions match TRBD1. Trimming at V came to 4 bases and at J to 3 bases, leaving 12 bases not matched to a gene. This CDR3 comprises 16 residues. Germline assignment: CDR1 MGHRA and CDR2 YSYEKL. CDR3 sequence (DNA): TGCGCCAGCAGCCGCCAGACAGGGACGATAAACTACGAGCAGTACTTC. Its protein product is CASSRQTGTINYEQYF.

This clonotype has a single count. This rearrangement joins TRBV7-2 to TRBJ2-5; weak D call: TRBD1 (5 bases). The end of the DNA is better explained by TRBJ2-7, so the J call may be wrong. The CDR3 is made up of 16 amino acids. Germline values: CDR1 SGHTA, CDR2 FQGNSA. CDR3 bases: TGTGCCAGCAGCTTAGCCTATCACAGTGGGGCCCACGAGCAGTACTTC. This sequence encodes CASSLAYHSGAHEQYF.

This clonotype has just one count. The gene calls are TRBV11-3 and TRBJ2-3, with TRBD1 matching 8 bases. There are 15 residues in the CDR3. Germline V gene lookup returns CDR1 SGHNT and CDR2 YENEEA. With V trimmed by 3 bases and J by 1 base, 3 bases remained unmatched. The CDR3 coding sequence is TGTGCCAGCAGCTTTACGGGACAGGGCACAGATACGCAGTATTTT. Its translation: CASSFTGQGTDTQYF.

V is TRBV19 and J is TRBJ2-1, with 8 bases lining up with TRBD2. The CDR3 contains 15 residues. Germline CDR1 is LNHDA and CDR2 is SQIVND (reference sequence). The J segment lost 6 bases and the V segment lost 6 bases, leaving 10 bases of the junction unmatched. The DNA of the CDR3 is TGTGCCAGTAGCCGATTCGCGGGACTAGTCAATGAGCAGTTCTTC. Its protein is CASSRFAGLVNEQFF.

The rearrangement links TRBV27 to TRBJ1-2; no clear D. V shed 0 bases and J shed 6 bases, with 14 bases lying between them. The germline V gene encodes CDR1 MNHEY and CDR2 SMNVEV (reference sequence). The CDR3 totals 15 residues. The CDR3 nucleotides read TGTGCCAGCAGTTTATCGCGCGGGCCGCTGGATGGCTACACCTTC. Its protein is CASSLSRGPLDGYTF.

The chain links TRBV3-1 to TRBJ2-5; D uncertain. The CDR3 loop spans 16 amino acids. Germline CDR1 is LGHDT and CDR2 is YNNKEL (reference sequence). Between the trimmed V and J ends, which lost 4 bases and 2 bases, there was a span of 17 bases. Here the CDR3 reads CASSLGPTGQQETQYF. CDR3 in DNA: TGTGCCAGCAGCCTGGGCCCGACGGGTCAACAAGAGACCCAGTACTTC.

The J gene is TRBJ2-1, the V gene TRBV4-1; 7 bases are a match to TRBD1. V gave up 2 bases and J gave up 8 bases; unmatched junction bases: 15. Germline V gene data show CDR1 as MGHRA and CDR2 as YSYEKL. The CDR3 sequence is 17 residues long. Here the CDR3 reads CASSQTRDSRFEDEQFF. In DNA, the CDR3 is TGCGCCAGCAGCCAAACCCGGGACAGCCGTTTTGAGGATGAGCAGTTCTTC.

Comments on this clonotype: The missing conserved phenylalanine or tryptophan at the end of this CDR3 makes a read error likely. The chain is built from TRBV28 and TRBJ2-7; 8 nucleotides line up with TRBD2. The CDR3 consists of 14 residues. CDR1 MDHEN and CDR2 SYDVKM come from the germline V gene. Trimming took 2 bases from V and 2 from J; bases not matched to a gene: 2. CDR3 protein: CASSLAGGTYEQYS. In nucleotides, the CDR3 is TGTGCCAGCAGTTTAGCGGGGGGCACCTACGAGCAGTACTCC.

The chain links TRBV6-5 to TRBJ1-2; unclear D gene. Trimming took 7 bases from V and 7 from J, leaving 16 bases between them. The V gene's germline CDR1 is MNHEY and CDR2 SVGAGI. The CDR3 is made up of 13 amino acids. CDR3 in amino acids: CASTDGPVGGYTF. The CDR3 DNA reads TGTGCCAGCACCGACGGGCCGGTGGGTGGCTACACCTTC.

This chain links TRBV7-2 with TRBJ1-1; 8 bases align to TRBD1. The CDR3 has 15 amino acids. Germline CDR1 SGHTA, CDR2 FQGNSA. With V trimmed by 5 bases and J by 4 bases, 9 bases remained unmatched. The CDR3 nucleotides are TGTGCCAGCAGCACACAACAGGGGGTGGGCACTGAAGCTTTCTTT. It specifies CASSTQQGVGTEAFF.

The CDR3 coding sequence is TGTGCCAGCAGTGAAGATAGCGGGAGGGCCTACGAGCAGTACTTC. Its protein product is CASSEDSGRAYEQYF. This chain uses TRBV12-3 or TRBV12-4 with TRBJ2-4, with 11 bases lining up with TRBD2. The closer fit of TRBJ2-7 to the DNA end suggests the J call may be wrong. The CDR3 loop spans 15 amino acids.

The J gene is TRBJ2-4, the V gene TRBV10-3, with D tentatively TRBD1 (6 bases). Near its end, the DNA agrees better with TRBJ2-7, so the J call may be wrong. This CDR3 spans 13 amino acids. Germline V gene lookup returns CDR1 ENHRY and CDR2 SYGVKD. This chain's CDR3 is CAIAEDRTYEQYF. In DNA, the CDR3 is TGTGCCATCGCCGAAGACAGGACCTACGAGCAGTACTTC.

A remark on this clonotype: A read error is possible here, since a much larger clone lies one base away. The chain recombines TRBV7-2 with TRBJ2-1, with TRBD2 matching 9 bases. Germline-derived CDR1 and CDR2 are SGHTA and FQGNSA. The CDR3 runs to 14 residues. The CDR3 loop reads CAGRLAGAKNEQFF. The CDR3 region has the DNA TGTGCCGGCAGATTAGCGGGGGCAAAGAATGAGCAGTTCTTC. The full variable domain, with the rest looked up from reference TRBV7-2 and TRBJ2-1, is GAGVSQSPSNKVTEKGKDVELRCDPISGHTALYWYRQSLGQGLEFLIYFQGNSAPDKSGLPSDRFSAERTGGSVSTLTIQRTQQEDSAVYLCAGRLAGAKNEQFFGPGTRLTVL.

A note on this clonotype: A read error may produce the germline difference seen at one junction end. The chain uses TRBV7-2 and TRBJ1-1, with 9 nucleotides matching TRBD1. Germline V gives CDR1 SGHTA, CDR2 FQGNSA. The CDR3 runs to 14 residues. CDR3 protein: CVSSWRQGVDEAFF. For the CDR3, the DNA is TGTGTCAGCAGCTGGAGACAGGGGGTGGATGAAGCTTTCTTT. The full variable domain, its missing parts supplied by reference TRBV7-2 and TRBJ1-1, is GAGVSQSPSNKVTEKGKDVELRCDPISGHTALYWYRQSLGQGLEFLIYFQGNSAPDKSGLPSDRFSAERTGGSVSTLTIQRTQQEDSAVYLCVSSWRQGVDEAFFGQGTRLTVV.

This chain joins TRBV6-1 and TRBJ2-3; D is undetermined. Germline CDR1 and CDR2: MNHNS and SASEGT. Trimming removed 3 bases at V and 7 bases at J, with 8 bases between. CDR3 length equals 12 residues. The CDR3 coding sequence is TGTGCCAGCAGTGACGTGGAGAATACGCAGTATTTT. This sequence encodes CASSDVENTQYF.

The rearrangement links TRBV4-1 to TRBJ2-5; 8 bases match TRBD2. In germline, CDR1 is MGHRA, CDR2 YSYEKL. V lost 0 bases and J lost 5; bases outside the gene matches: 8. This CDR3 contains 16 residues. CDR3 in DNA: TGCGCCAGCAGCCAAGAAGTCGGGGGGGCCGGCGAGACCCAGTACTTC. Residues: CASSQEVGGAGETQYF.

Of note for this clonotype: A much larger clone differs from this one at a single base, so this may be a read error. The rearrangement uses TRBV6-6 and TRBJ2-5; D possibly corresponds to TRBD2 (6 bases). The J call is uncertain, as TRBJ2-7 better fits the DNA end. The CDR3 runs 14 residues. The germline V gene has CDR1 MNHNY and CDR2 SVGAGI (reference sequence). CDR3 sequence reads: CASSDDVEGHEQYF. The DNA of the CDR3 is TGTGCCAGCAGTGACGATGTGGAGGGACACGAGCAGTACTTC.

A few counts support this clonotype. The chain joins TRBV6-5 to TRBJ2-7, with 12 bases aligning to TRBD2. CDR1 is MNHEY, CDR2 SVGAGI, per germline. This CDR3 spans 16 amino acids. V lost 4 bases, J lost 0 bases, and 4 bases stayed unmatched. For the CDR3, the DNA is TGTGCCAGCAGTTCCCTAGCGGGGGGGAGCTCCTACGAGCAGTACTTC. It translates to CASSSLAGGSSYEQYF.

Of note for this clonotype: Relative to the germline gene, one junction end is altered; a read error may explain this. The V and J genes are TRBV4-2 and TRBJ2-5, with 7 bases that match TRBD1. The J call may be in error: the DNA end matches TRBJ2-7 better. Per the germline V gene, CDR1 is LGHNA and CDR2 is YNFKEQ. This CDR3 contains 18 residues. The CDR3 loop reads CANSQGGWIVETGDEQYF. The CDR3 DNA reads as TGTGCCAACAGCCAAGGGGGTTGGATTGTTGAAACAGGGGACGAGCAGTACTTC.

The chain has TRBV7-2 and TRBJ2-4; D is unclear. V was shortened by 3 bases and J by 6 bases, with 6 bases between the two germline ends. Germline V lookup: CDR1 SGHTA, CDR2 FQGNSA. The CDR3 length is 12 residues. The CDR3 loop is CASSFSTNIQYF. CDR3 DNA sequence: TGTGCCAGCAGCTTCTCCACAAACATTCAGTACTTC.

V and J are TRBV4-3 and TRBJ2-7; TRBD2 aligns across 13 bases. J gave up 8 bases and V 0 bases, and 4 bases lay outside the gene matches. Germline V CDR1 and CDR2: LGHNA, YSLEER. This CDR3 contains 15 residues. The CDR3 coding sequence is TGCGCCAGCAGCCAAGAAGAGGGACTAGCGGGACAGCAGTACTTC. This gives the protein CASSQEEGLAGQQYF.